The present T cell receptor (beta chain) was sequenced within a study of shared clonotypes between healthy human individuals. Whole-study findings and limits: Generation probability values for non-shared clonotypes were lower than those for clonotypes shared by all four donors. For naive CD4 cells, roughly 5% of clonotypes were shared across a handful of donors.

In regard to this clone: Antigen: not known.

Replicate PCRs run on sorted subsets employed 150 to 250 ng DNA, approximately 30,000 T cell genomes. Some clones are missing from TCRdb's copy, which holds only in-frame ones; the method was immunoSEQ multiplex PCR. The sample consists of millions of clones, around 90% of them appearing once. The CDR3 consists of 12 residues. V was trimmed by 3 bases and J by 6 bases, leaving 8 bases between them. The V gene's germline CDR1 is GTSNPN and CDR2 SVGIG (reference sequence). The TCR sequence derives from a man between 18 and 29 years old in good health. The V gene is TRBV30, the J gene TRBJ2-2; no reliable D call. The specimen sequenced was naive CD4+ T cells sorted from blood. Described subset: CD45RA+ positively selected. CDR3 bases: TGTGCCTGGAGAGGTGGAGCCGGGGAGCTGTTTTTT. Its translation: CAWRGGAGELFF.